This T cell receptor beta chain was sequenced during a study of blood T cell repertoires in COVID-19. This clone was seen a single time. How the authors handled the data: Estimates of nucleated cell counts were drawn from the amplification of reference gene primers. Assay used: immunoSEQ multiplex PCR; TCRdb lists only in-frame clones, some missing. V, J and clone size were drawn from that table, and D and trimming were deduced from the DNA. The table records tens of thousands of clones, 75% of them present only once. This receptor was taken from a man between 65 and 80 years old with acute or convalescent COVID-19. Sequencing input: peripheral blood.

CDR3 residues: CASSPRTRLDNEQFF. In nucleotides, the CDR3 is TGTGCCAGCAGCCCCCGGACAAGGCTCGACAATGAGCAGTTCTTC. The chain employs TRBV11-3 and TRBJ2-1, with D maybe TRBD1 (5 bases). Germline V lookup: CDR1 SGHNT, CDR2 YENEEA. There are 15 residues in the CDR3. Trimming took 5 bases from V and 5 from J, leaving 16 bases between them. Full variable domain (remainder filled in from reference TRBV11-3 and TRBJ2-1): EAGVVQSPRYKIIEKKQPVAFWCNPISGHNTLYWYLQNLGQGPELLIRYENEEAVDDSQLPKDRFSAERLKGVDSTLKIQPAELGDSAVYLCASSPRTRLDNEQFFGPGTRLTVL.